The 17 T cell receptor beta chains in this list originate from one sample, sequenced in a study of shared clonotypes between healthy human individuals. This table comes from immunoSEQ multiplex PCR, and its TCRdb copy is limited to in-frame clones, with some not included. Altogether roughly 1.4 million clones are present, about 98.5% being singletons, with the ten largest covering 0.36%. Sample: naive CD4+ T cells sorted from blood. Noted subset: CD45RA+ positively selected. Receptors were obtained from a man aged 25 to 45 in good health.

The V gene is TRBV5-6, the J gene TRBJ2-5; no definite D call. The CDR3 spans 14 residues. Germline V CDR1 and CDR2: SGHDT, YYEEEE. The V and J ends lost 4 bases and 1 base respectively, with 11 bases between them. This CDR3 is CASSPGWSQETQYF. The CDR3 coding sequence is TGTGCCAGCAGCCCGGGTTGGTCCCAAGAGACCCAGTACTTC.

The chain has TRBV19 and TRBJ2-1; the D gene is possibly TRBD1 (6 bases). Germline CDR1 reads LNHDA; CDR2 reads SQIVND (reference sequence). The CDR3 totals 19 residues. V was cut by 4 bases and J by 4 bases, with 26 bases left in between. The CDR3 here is CASSRSPPTRRGGYNEQFF. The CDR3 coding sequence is TGTGCCAGTAGTAGATCCCCCCCGACCCGTAGAGGGGGATACAATGAGCAGTTCTTC.

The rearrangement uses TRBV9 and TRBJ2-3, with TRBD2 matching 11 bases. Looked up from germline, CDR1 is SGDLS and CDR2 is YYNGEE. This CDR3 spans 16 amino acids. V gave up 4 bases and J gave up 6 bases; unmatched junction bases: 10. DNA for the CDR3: TGTGCCAGCAGCCCCAATAGACTAGCGGGATCTGATACGCAGTATTTT. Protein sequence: CASSPNRLAGSDTQYF.

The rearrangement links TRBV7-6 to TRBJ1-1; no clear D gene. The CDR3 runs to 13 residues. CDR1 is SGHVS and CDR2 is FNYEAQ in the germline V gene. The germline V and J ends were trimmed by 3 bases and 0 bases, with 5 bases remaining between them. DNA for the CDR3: TGTGCCAGCAGCTTTGGATTGAACACTGAAGCTTTCTTT. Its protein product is CASSFGLNTEAFF.

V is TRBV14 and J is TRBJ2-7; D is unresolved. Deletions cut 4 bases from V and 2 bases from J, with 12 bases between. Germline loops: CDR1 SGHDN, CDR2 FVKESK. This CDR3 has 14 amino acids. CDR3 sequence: CASSPPTNTYEQYF. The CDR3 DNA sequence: TGTGCCAGCAGCCCCCCGACGAATACCTACGAGCAGTACTTC.

CDR3 amino acids: CASIRTVMESYEQYF. CDR3 sequence (DNA): TGTGCCAGCATCCGGACAGTGATGGAATCCTACGAGCAGTACTTC. This rearrangement joins TRBV6-1 to TRBJ2-7; D possibly corresponds to TRBD1 (6 bases). V was cut by 7 bases and J by 1 base, with 17 bases left in between. Germline V gene data show CDR1 as MNHNS and CDR2 as SASEGT. The CDR3 covers 15 residues.

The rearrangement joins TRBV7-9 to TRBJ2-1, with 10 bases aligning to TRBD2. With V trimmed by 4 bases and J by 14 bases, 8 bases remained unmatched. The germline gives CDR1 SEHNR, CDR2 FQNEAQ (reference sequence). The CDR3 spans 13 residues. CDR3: CASSWTSGPNEFF. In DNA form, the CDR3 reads TGTGCCAGCAGCTGGACTAGCGGCCCTAACGAGTTCTTC.

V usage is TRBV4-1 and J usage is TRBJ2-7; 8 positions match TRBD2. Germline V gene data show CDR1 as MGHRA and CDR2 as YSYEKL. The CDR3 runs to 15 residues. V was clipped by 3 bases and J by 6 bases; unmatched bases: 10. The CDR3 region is CASSQSGGGRGEQYF. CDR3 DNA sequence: TGCGCCAGCAGCCAGTCCGGCGGGGGGCGAGGCGAGCAGTACTTC.

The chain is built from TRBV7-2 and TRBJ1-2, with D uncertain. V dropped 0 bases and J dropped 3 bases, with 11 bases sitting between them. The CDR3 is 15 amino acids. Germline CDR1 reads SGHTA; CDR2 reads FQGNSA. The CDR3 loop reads CASSLAAALDYGYTF. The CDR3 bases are TGTGCCAGCAGCTTAGCTGCAGCCCTAGACTATGGCTACACCTTC.

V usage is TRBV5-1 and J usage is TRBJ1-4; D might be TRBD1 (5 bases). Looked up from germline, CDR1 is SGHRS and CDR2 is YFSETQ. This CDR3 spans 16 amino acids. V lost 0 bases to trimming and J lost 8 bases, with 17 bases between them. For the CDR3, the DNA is TGCGCCAGCAGCTTGGGGGGGAACAGCGTTCGAGAAAAACTGTTTTTT. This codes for CASSLGGNSVREKLFF.

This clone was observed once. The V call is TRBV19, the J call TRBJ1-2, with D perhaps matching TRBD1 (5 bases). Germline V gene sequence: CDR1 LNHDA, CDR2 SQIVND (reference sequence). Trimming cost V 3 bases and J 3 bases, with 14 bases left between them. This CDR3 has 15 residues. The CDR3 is CASSIGSGPYYGYTF. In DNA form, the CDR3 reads TGTGCCAGTAGTATCGGGTCGGGACCCTACTATGGCTACACCTTC. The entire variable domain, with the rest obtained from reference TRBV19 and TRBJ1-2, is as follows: DGGITQSPKYLFRKEGQNVTLSCEQNLNHDAMYWYRQDPGQGLRLIYYSQIVNDFQKGDIAEGYSVSREKKESFPLTVTSAQKNPTAFYLCASSIGSGPYYGYTFGSGTRLTVV.

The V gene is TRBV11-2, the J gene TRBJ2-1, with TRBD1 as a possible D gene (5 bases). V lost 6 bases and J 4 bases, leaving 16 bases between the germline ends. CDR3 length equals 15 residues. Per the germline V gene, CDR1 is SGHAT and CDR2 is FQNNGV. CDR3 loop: CASRTVAGLYNEQFF. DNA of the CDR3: TGTGCCAGCAGAACCGTGGCAGGGCTTTACAATGAGCAGTTCTTC.

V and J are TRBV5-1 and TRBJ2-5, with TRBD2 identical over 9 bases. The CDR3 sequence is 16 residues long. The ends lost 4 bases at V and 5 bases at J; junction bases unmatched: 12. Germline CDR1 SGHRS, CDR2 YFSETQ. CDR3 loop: CASSPGRAGGDETQYF. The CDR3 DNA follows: TGCGCCAGCAGCCCGGGCCGAGCGGGAGGTGATGAGACCCAGTACTTC.

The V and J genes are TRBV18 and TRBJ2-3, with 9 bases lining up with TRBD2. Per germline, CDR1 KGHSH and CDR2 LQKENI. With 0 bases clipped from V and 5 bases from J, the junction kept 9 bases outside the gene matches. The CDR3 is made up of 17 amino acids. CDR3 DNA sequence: TGTGCCAGCTCACCACCAGTTTCTTTAGCGGGAGTAGATACGCAGTATTTT. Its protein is CASSPPVSLAGVDTQYF.

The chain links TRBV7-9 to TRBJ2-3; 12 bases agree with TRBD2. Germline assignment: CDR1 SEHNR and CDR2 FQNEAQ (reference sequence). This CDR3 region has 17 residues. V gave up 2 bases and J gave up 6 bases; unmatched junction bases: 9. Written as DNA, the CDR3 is TGTGCCAGCAGCTTATACCGGACTAGCGGGGACGTTGATACGCAGTATTTT. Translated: CASSLYRTSGDVDTQYF.

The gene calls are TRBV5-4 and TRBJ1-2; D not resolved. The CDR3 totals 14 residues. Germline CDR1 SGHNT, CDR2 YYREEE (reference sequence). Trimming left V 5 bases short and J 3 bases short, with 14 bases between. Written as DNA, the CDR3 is TGTGCCAGCAGTTTAGTGTCGGCAGACTATGGCTACACCTTC. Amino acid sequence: CASSLVSADYGYTF.

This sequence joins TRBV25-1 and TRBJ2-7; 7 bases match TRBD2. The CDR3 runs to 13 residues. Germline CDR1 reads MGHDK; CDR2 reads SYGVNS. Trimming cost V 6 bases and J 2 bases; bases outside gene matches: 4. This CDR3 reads CASRRESTYEQYF. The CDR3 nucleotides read TGTGCCAGCAGGCGGGAGTCCACCTACGAGCAGTACTTC.